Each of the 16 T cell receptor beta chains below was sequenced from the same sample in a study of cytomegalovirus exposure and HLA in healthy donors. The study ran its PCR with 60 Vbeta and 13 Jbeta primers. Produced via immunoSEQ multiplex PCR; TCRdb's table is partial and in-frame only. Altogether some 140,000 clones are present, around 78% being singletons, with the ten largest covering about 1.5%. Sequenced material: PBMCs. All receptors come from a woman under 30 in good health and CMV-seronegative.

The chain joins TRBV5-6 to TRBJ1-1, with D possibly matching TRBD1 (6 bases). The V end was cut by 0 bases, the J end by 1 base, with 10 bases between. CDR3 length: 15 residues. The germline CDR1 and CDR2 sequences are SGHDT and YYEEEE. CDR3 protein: CASSLGDRKNTEAFF. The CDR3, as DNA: TGTGCCAGCAGCTTGGGCGACAGGAAGAACACTGAAGCTTTCTTT.

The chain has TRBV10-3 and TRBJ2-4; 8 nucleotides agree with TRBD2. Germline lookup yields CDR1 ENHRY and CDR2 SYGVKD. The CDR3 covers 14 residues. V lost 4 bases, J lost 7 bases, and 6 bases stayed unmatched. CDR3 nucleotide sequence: TGTGCCATCAGTGGCCCCCCGGGGGGGAACATTCAGTACTTC. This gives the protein CAISGPPGGNIQYF.

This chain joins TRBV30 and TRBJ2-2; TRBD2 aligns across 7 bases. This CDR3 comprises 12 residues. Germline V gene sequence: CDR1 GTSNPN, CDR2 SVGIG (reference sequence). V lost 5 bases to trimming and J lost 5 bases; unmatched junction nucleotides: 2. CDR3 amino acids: CAWWGGTGELFF. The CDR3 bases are TGTGCCTGGTGGGGGGGGACCGGGGAGCTGTTTTTT.

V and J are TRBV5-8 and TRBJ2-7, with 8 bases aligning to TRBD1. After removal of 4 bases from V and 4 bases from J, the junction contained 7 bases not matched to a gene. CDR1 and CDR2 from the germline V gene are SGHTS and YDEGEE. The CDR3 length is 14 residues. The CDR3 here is CASSPGQVLYEQYF. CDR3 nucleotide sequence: TGTGCCAGCAGCCCGGGACAGGTGCTTTACGAGCAGTACTTC.

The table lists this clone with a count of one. Here the CDR3 DNA reads TGCGCCAGCAGCCATGAGGGGAGGGAAAAACTGTTTTTT. Protein product: CASSHEGREKLFF. The rearrangement joins TRBV4-1 to TRBJ1-4, with D perhaps matching TRBD1 (5 bases). V was pared by 3 bases and J by 8 bases, with 10 bases between. The CDR3 spans 13 residues. The germline CDR1 and CDR2 sequences are MGHRA and YSYEKL.

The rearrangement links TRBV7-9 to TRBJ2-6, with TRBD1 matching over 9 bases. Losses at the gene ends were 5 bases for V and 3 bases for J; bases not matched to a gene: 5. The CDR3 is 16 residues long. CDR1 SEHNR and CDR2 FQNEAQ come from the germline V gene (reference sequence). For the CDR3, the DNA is TGTGCCAGCAGCCCACAGGGGGCGAGTGGGGCCAACGTCCTGACTTTC. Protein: CASSPQGASGANVLTF. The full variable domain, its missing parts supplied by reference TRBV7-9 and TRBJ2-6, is DTGVSQNPRHKITKRGQNVTFRCDPISEHNRLYWYRQTLGQGPEFLTYFQNEAQLEKSRLLSDRFSAERPKGSFSTLEIQRTEQGDSAMYLCASSPQGASGANVLTFGAGSRLTVL.

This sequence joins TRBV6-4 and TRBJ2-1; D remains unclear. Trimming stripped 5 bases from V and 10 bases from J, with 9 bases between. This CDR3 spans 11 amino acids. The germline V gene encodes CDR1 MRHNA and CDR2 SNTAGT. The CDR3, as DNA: TGTGCCAGCAGTCACTTGGGCGAGCAGTTCTTC. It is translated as CASSHLGEQFF.

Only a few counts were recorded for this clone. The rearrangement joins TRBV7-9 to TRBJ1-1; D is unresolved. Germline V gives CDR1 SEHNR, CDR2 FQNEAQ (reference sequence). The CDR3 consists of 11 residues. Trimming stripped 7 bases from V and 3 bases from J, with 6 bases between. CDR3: CASIGDTEAFF. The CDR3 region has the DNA TGTGCCAGCATCGGAGACACTGAAGCTTTCTTT.

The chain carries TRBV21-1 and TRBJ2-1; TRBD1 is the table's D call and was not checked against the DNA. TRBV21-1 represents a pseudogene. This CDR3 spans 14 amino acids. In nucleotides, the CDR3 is TGTGCCAGCAGCAAAGCGCGCAGGTACAATGAGCAGTTCTTC. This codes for CASSKARRYNEQFF.

CDR3 sequence reads: CASVSGGALGFF. CDR3 bases: TGTGCCAGCGTATCCGGGGGGGCACTAGGGTTCTTC. The chain links TRBV7-2 to TRBJ2-1, with 8 bases lining up with TRBD2. CDR3 size: 12 residues. Germline assignment: CDR1 SGHTA and CDR2 FQGNSA. Losses at the gene ends were 8 bases for V and 15 bases for J; bases not matched to a gene: 12.

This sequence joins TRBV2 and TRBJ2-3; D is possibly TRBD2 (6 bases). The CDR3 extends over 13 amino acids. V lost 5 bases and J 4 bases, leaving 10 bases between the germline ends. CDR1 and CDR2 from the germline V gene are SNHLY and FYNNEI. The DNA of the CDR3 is TGTGCCAGCAGTCCGGGAGCCCCAGATACGCAGTATTTT. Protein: CASSPGAPDTQYF.

CDR3 sequence: CAWSPQGDTEAFF. The CDR3 region has the DNA TGTGCCTGGAGTCCTCAGGGTGACACTGAAGCTTTCTTT. This chain links TRBV30 with TRBJ1-1; tentative D call: TRBD1 (5 bases). Germline CDR1 reads GTSNPN; CDR2 reads SVGIG (reference sequence). Trimming removed 2 bases at V and 3 bases at J, with 10 bases between. This CDR3 spans 13 amino acids.

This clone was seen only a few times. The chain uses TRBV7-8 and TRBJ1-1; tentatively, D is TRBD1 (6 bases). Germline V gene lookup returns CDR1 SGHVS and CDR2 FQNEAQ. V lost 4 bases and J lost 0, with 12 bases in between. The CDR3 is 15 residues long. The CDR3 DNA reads TGTGCCAGCAGCTCGATGGGACACATGAACACTGAAGCTTTCTTT. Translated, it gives CASSSMGHMNTEAFF.

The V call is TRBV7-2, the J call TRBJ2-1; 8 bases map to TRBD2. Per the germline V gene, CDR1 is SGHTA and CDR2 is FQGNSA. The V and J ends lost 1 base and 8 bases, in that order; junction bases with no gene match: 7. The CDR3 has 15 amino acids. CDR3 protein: CASSLVGLAGYEQFF. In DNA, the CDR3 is TGTGCCAGCAGCTTAGTAGGTCTAGCGGGTTATGAGCAGTTCTTC.

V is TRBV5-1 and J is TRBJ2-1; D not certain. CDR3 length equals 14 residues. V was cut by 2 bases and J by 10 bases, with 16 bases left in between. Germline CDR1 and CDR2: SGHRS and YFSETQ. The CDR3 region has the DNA TGCGCCAGCAGCTTAGGAGCTGAGGTAGGCGAGCAGTTCTTC. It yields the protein CASSLGAEVGEQFF.

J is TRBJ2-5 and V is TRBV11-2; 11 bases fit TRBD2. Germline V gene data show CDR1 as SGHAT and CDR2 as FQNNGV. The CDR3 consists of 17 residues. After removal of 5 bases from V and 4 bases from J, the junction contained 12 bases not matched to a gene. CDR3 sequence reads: CASSRSGVAGGGETQYF. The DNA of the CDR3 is TGTGCCAGCAGCCGCTCCGGGGTAGCGGGAGGGGGAGAGACCCAGTACTTC.